These 14 T cell receptor beta chains were all obtained from the same sample, sequenced in a study of T cells in Graves' hyperthyroidism and ophthalmopathy. It was RNA transcripts that yielded the amplified TCR beta CDR3 regions. Carried out on the TCR CDR3, a first-round RT-PCR used the HTBI primer set. TCRdb reprocessed the multiplex PCR reads with MiXCR, giving one entry per CDR3 protein. This table holds hundreds of thousands of distinct CDR3 sequences, roughly 20% found once. Sequencing input: blood. These receptors came from a woman aged 50 to 60 with Graves' hyperthyroidism that later progressed to Graves' ophthalmopathy.

The chain links TRBV4-1 to TRBJ2-1; D call uncertain. The CDR3 sequence is 12 residues long. V lost 4 bases and J lost 9, with 10 bases in between. Germline CDR1 reads MGHRA; CDR2 reads YSYEKL. This chain's CDR3 is CASSPRSGEQFF. In DNA form, the CDR3 reads TGCGCCAGCAGCCCCAGGTCAGGTGAGCAGTTCTTC.

This clonotype was counted at least ten times. This chain links TRBV18 with TRBJ1-5; no clear D. The CDR3 spans 15 residues. Germline assignment: CDR1 KGHSH and CDR2 LQKENI. The V gene lost 3 bases and the J gene lost 1 base, with 10 bases spanning the gap. CDR3 protein: CASSPQEGSNQPQHF. In nucleotides, the CDR3 is TGTGCCAGCTCACCTCAGGAGGGAAGCAATCAGCCCCAGCATTTT.

In its sample, this clonotype was seen many times. This rearrangement joins TRBV2 to TRBJ2-3; D gene uncertain. V lost 6 bases and J lost 1, with 14 bases in between. Germline V gene sequence: CDR1 SNHLY, CDR2 FYNNEI. CDR3 length: 15 residues. The chain's CDR3 is CASRERVGGTDTQYF. CDR3 DNA sequence: TGTGCCAGCAGAGAAAGGGTAGGAGGCACAGATACGCAGTATTTT.

The CDR3 DNA follows: TGCAGTGCTAGATGGGGTATCGACTATGGCTACACCTTC. Encoded protein: CSARWGIDYGYTF. J is TRBJ1-2 and V is TRBV20-1; D uncertain. Germline V gene data show CDR1 as DFQATT and CDR2 as SNEGSKA (reference sequence). Trimming stripped 2 bases from V and 3 bases from J, with 10 bases between. The CDR3 extends over 13 amino acids.

This clonotype was detected ten times or more. The chain joins TRBV20-1 to TRBJ2-7; 11 bases are shared with TRBD2. J gave up 4 bases and V 5 bases, and 4 bases lay outside the gene matches. Germline values: CDR1 DFQATT, CDR2 SNEGSKA (reference sequence). The length of the CDR3 is 13 residues. CDR3: CSASGLAGYEQYF. The CDR3 DNA is TGCAGTGCTTCCGGACTAGCGGGTTACGAGCAGTACTTC.

This clonotype was observed a few times. The V call is TRBV7-8, the J call TRBJ2-7; maybe TRBD1 (5 bases). The V gene lost 1 base and the J gene lost 2 bases, with 12 bases spanning the gap. CDR3 length: 15 residues. Germline CDR1 SGHVS, CDR2 FQNEAQ. CDR3 nucleotides: TGTGCCAGCAGCTTAGAGGACAACCGCCCCTACGAGCAGTACTTC. Its protein product is CASSLEDNRPYEQYF.

Worth noting for this clonotype: This may arise from a read error, as a much more abundant clone is one base away. The gene calls are TRBV11-2 and TRBJ1-6, with a weak D call TRBD1 (6 bases). V lost 2 bases and J lost 9, with 14 bases in between. The CDR3 length is 15 residues. CDR1 SGHAT and CDR2 FQNNGV come from the germline V gene. Here the CDR3 reads CASSLFATGGSPLHF. CDR3 nucleotide sequence: TGTGCCAGCAGCTTATTTGCGACAGGCGGTTCACCCCTCCACTTT.

V and J are TRBV15 and TRBJ1-5, with D hard to call. Looked up from germline, CDR1 is LNHNV and CDR2 is YYDKDF (reference sequence). The CDR3 spans 15 residues. V lost 0 bases and J 0 bases, leaving 6 bases between the germline ends. The CDR3 loop reads CATSREQNSNQPQHF. CDR3 DNA sequence: TGTGCCACCAGCAGAGAGCAAAATAGCAATCAGCCCCAGCATTTT.

V usage is TRBV24-1 and J usage is TRBJ1-5; D remains ambiguous. Germline CDR1 and CDR2: KGHDR and SFDVKD. This CDR3 contains 14 residues. The V end lost 2 bases, the J end lost 0 bases, and 4 bases lay between the germline ends. CDR3 loop: CATSDWDSNQPQHF. CDR3 nucleotide sequence: TGTGCCACCAGTGATTGGGATAGCAATCAGCCCCAGCATTTT.

V and J are TRBV20-1 and TRBJ1-1; no clear D. Germline values: CDR1 DFQATT, CDR2 SNEGSKA (reference sequence). V was shortened by 6 bases and J by 3 bases, with 8 bases between the two germline ends. The CDR3 has 11 residues. The DNA of the CDR3 is TGCAGTGCCAGCAAACACACTGAAGCTTTCTTT. It specifies CSASKHTEAFF.

This clonotype was seen at least ten times. The chain is built from TRBV6-1 and TRBJ2-7, with 12 nucleotides matching TRBD2. The germline CDR1 and CDR2 sequences are MNHNS and SASEGT. V was pared by 6 bases and J by 4 bases, with 10 bases of the junction left unmatched. This CDR3 is 16 amino acids long. The CDR3 DNA reads as TGTGCCAGCAGCTTACGACTAGCGGGGGCCAGTTACGAGCAGTACTTC. Protein: CASSLRLAGASYEQYF.

The sample holds a few counts of this clonotype. The chain uses TRBV7-9 and TRBJ2-4, with 7 nucleotides matching TRBD2. Per the germline V gene, CDR1 is SEHNR and CDR2 is FQNEAQ (reference sequence). V was clipped by 5 bases and J by 5 bases; unmatched bases: 3. CDR3 length equals 13 residues. The CDR3: CASSPSGENIQYF. The CDR3 DNA sequence: TGTGCCAGCAGCCCCAGCGGGGAAAACATTCAGTACTTC. The full variable domain, rest sourced from reference TRBV7-9 and TRBJ2-4, is DTGVSQNPRHKITKRGQNVTFRCDPISEHNRLYWYRQTLGQGPEFLTYFQNEAQLEKSRLLSDRFSAERPKGSFSTLEIQRTEQGDSAMYLCASSPSGENIQYFGAGTRLSVL.

The chain uses TRBV2 and TRBJ2-5; unclear D gene. The CDR3 length is 13 residues. V dropped 4 bases and J dropped 2 bases, with 8 bases sitting between them. Per germline, CDR1 SNHLY and CDR2 FYNNEI. CDR3: CASSGNSQETQYF. The CDR3 DNA reads as TGTGCCAGCAGTGGGAATAGTCAAGAGACCCAGTACTTC.

With regard to this clonotype: A junction end diverges from the germline sequence, so it may reflect a read error. The chain carries TRBV2 and TRBJ2-7, with TRBD2 identical over 7 bases. Germline assignment: CDR1 SNHLY and CDR2 FYNNEI. The CDR3 spans 13 residues. CDR3 sequence: CASREAGSNEQYF. CDR3 nucleotides: TGTGCCAGCAGAGAAGCGGGAAGCAACGAGCAGTACTTC.